This TCR beta chain was identified in a study of Graves' ophthalmopathy and Graves' hyperthyroidism. Ophthalmopathy cases showed moderate-to-severe activity, scoring CAS ≥3 and NOSPECS ≥4, with duration under 3 months. TCR beta CDR3 regions were amplified from RNA transcripts. The authors performed first-round RT-PCR with HTBI primers and then a second-round multiplex PCR. TCRdb passed the multiplex PCR reads through MiXCR, listing each CDR3 protein once. The sample consists of roughly 480,000 distinct CDR3 sequences, approximately 14% of them appearing once. Notes on this clonotype: Compared with germline, one end of the junction differs, possibly owing to a read error.

The CDR3 is 15 residues long. Germline-derived CDR1 and CDR2 are MDHEN and SYDVKM. Sequenced: blood. The TCR was taken from a woman aged 30 to 39 with Graves' ophthalmopathy. V gene TRBV28 combines with J gene TRBJ2-7, with 8 bases that match TRBD2. The CDR3 protein is CAVIRGGRLPYDQYF. Here the CDR3 DNA reads TGTGCCGTGATCCGCGGGGGGAGACTCCCCTACGATCAGTACTTC.